The text below deals with one T cell receptor (beta chain). The germline V and J ends were trimmed by 5 bases and 7 bases, with 12 bases remaining between them. Germline V CDR1 and CDR2: MNHEY, SVGAGI. The CDR3 totals 13 residues. These data belong to a study of Ad26.COV2.S vaccination and SARS-CoV-2 variants. Study as a whole: In the study, Ad26.COV2.S was injected intramuscularly once, or twice 56 days apart.

Repertoires were generated with immunoSEQ multiplex PCR, while TCRdb's copy carries only in-frame clones and drops some. The data show roughly 410,000 clones, 83% seen once. The treatment here: about 20 received Ad26.COV2.S at low or high dose, single or two shots; a few received placebo; per-sample allocation not given. It was on day 63 after the first vaccine or placebo injection that samples were taken. This chain connects TRBV6-5 to TRBJ1-5; D uncertain. The source material was peripheral blood, sampled in a trial of Ad26.COV2.S vaccine versus placebo. This TCR was recovered from a person between 18 and 65 years old who received the Ad26.COV2.S COVID-19 vaccine or a placebo. CDR3: CASSPPSEQPQHF. CDR3 bases: TGTGCCAGCAGTCCCCCCAGCGAACAGCCCCAGCATTTT.